The clone carrying this T cell receptor (beta chain) was seen more than once but under ten times. Its specificity is not known. This CDR3 has 16 residues. V lost 4 bases and J 0 bases, leaving 15 bases between the germline ends. Germline V gene data show CDR1 as ENHRY and CDR2 as SYGVKD. It was the library that attached unique molecular identifiers to individual cDNA molecules. Per the original data handling: Samples held a median of roughly 100,000 TCRs, range roughly 23,224–750,000. Each CDR3 protein is one row after TCRdb ran MiXCR on the 5' RACE reads. TCRdb's processing, not the study's, gives the V and J calls here. The sample consists of about 140,000 distinct CDR3 sequences, roughly 4% of them appearing once. This entry belongs to a study of human T cells and chemical hapten exposure. Overall study: There were per-sample TCR yield variations, arising mainly from small pooled library volume differences.

The total RNA was obtained from whole blood that was not fractionated. General observations from the study: Counts of TCRs above 1 in 1000 frequency stayed unchanged with DPC sensitization.

The receptor's source is a female donor in good health. J is TRBJ1-1 and V is TRBV10-3; weak D call: TRBD1 (5 bases). The CDR3 protein is CAISVGLQLMNTEAFF. CDR3 DNA: TGTGCCATCAGTGTGGGGCTCCAACTCATGAACACTGAAGCTTTCTTT.